This T cell receptor beta chain was observed in a study of OX40 agonist ivuxolimab in advanced cancers. From germline, CDR1 is SGHTA and CDR2 FQGNSA. The trim removed 4 bases at V and 4 bases at J, leaving 4 bases unmatched. This CDR3 region has 15 residues. Clones were sequenced by immunoSEQ multiplex PCR, and TCRdb holds only the in-frame ones, with some missing. The profile shows nearly 50,000 clones, 70% to 90% of them singletons. The receptor comes from an adult with an advanced solid tumor such as melanoma, head and neck, liver or kidney cancer. The source was CD4+ or CD8+ T cells sorted from blood, collected in a trial of the OX40 agonist ivuxolimab. The J gene is TRBJ2-1, the V gene TRBV7-2; 10 nucleotides match TRBD2. The CDR3 spells CASSWGTSVYNEQFF. For the CDR3, the DNA is TGTGCCAGCAGCTGGGGGACTAGCGTTTACAATGAGCAGTTCTTC.